Below, 28 T cell receptor beta chains from the same sample are listed, as sequenced in a study of blood T cell repertoires in COVID-19. Sequencing used immunoSEQ multiplex PCR; TCRdb keeps in-frame clones, though not all of them. This table holds under 200,000 clones, roughly 88% found once. Sequencing was done on a sample of peripheral blood. These receptors all come from a man in his sixties who had recovered from COVID-19.

This chain uses TRBV24-1 with TRBJ2-3; a weak D match, TRBD1 (6 bases). Germline V lookup: CDR1 KGHDR, CDR2 SFDVKD. V gave up 1 base and J gave up 6 bases, with 16 bases separating them. This CDR3 contains 16 residues. CDR3 bases: TGTGCCACCAGTGATTTTAGCAGGGGCCCGCCGGATACGCAGTATTTT. This encodes CATSDFSRGPPDTQYF.

This clone was recorded once. At one end, the junction sequence differs from germline, possibly due to a read error. The V and J genes are TRBV6-2 or TRBV6-3 and TRBJ2-2; D perhaps matches TRBD2 (6 bases). This CDR3 has 16 amino acids. Germline CDR1 and CDR2: MNHEY and SVGEGT. CDR3 bases: TGTGCCAGCACTTACTGGTTCACGGGGGACCCCGGGGAGCTGTTTTTT. It translates to CASTYWFTGDPGELFF.

V gene TRBV30 combines with J gene TRBJ1-3; 7 positions match TRBD1. This CDR3 is 14 amino acids long. Germline V gene lookup returns CDR1 GTSNPN and CDR2 SVGIG (reference sequence). With V trimmed by 3 bases and J by 1 base, 3 bases remained unmatched. The CDR3 loop is CAWSLRGSGNTIYF. CDR3 sequence (DNA): TGTGCCTGGAGCCTCAGGGGGTCTGGAAACACCATATATTTT.

The J gene is TRBJ2-2, the V gene TRBV7-2; 7 positions agree with TRBD1. J lost 3 bases, V lost 7 bases, and 2 bases had no gene match. Germline lookup yields CDR1 SGHTA and CDR2 FQGNSA. This CDR3 is 13 amino acids long. CDR3 DNA: TGTGCCAGCACGGGACAGTACACCGGGGAGCTGTTTTTT. Its translation: CASTGQYTGELFF.

This clone was counted a few times. The gene calls are TRBV6-5 and TRBJ2-7, with 8 bases identical to TRBD2. This CDR3 is built from 12 residues. Germline V lookup: CDR1 MNHEY, CDR2 SVGAGI. Trimming at V came to 10 bases and at J to 2 bases, leaving 4 bases not matched to a gene. Here the CDR3 DNA reads TGTGCCACCCGGGGGGGCACCTACGAGCAGTACTTC. Translated, it gives CATRGGTYEQYF.

The chain is built from TRBV18 and TRBJ2-3; D call uncertain. Germline CDR1 KGHSH, CDR2 LQKENI. The CDR3 spans 12 residues. V gave up 6 bases and J gave up 2 bases, with 6 bases separating them. CDR3 region: CASSSFTDTQYF. The DNA for the CDR3 is TGTGCCAGCTCCTCTTTCACAGATACGCAGTATTTT.

The chain uses TRBV25-1 and TRBJ2-5; 8 bases align to TRBD1. CDR3 size: 15 residues. The V segment lost 4 bases and the J segment 5 bases; nucleotides outside the gene matches: 9. In germline, CDR1 is MGHDK, CDR2 SYGVNS. The CDR3 protein is CASSARTGRFETQYF. The DNA of the CDR3 is TGTGCCAGCAGTGCTAGGACAGGGCGGTTTGAGACCCAGTACTTC. Looking up the rest from reference TRBV25-1 and TRBJ2-5 gives the full variable domain: EADIYQTPRYLVIGTGKKITLECSQTMGHDKMYWYQQDPGMELHLIHYSYGVNSTEKGDLSSESTVSRIRTEHFPLTLESARPSHTSQYLCASSARTGRFETQYFGPGTRLLVL.

The V call is TRBV30, the J call TRBJ2-3, with no clear D. V shed 0 bases and J shed 5 bases, with 6 bases lying between them. This CDR3 has 12 residues. Per the germline V gene, CDR1 is GTSNPN and CDR2 is SVGIG (reference sequence). The CDR3 DNA is TGTGCCTGGAGTGTAGAGCAAGATACGCAGTATTTT. This encodes CAWSVEQDTQYF.

The chain has TRBV24-1 and TRBJ2-1; weak D call: TRBD1 (6 bases). The germline V gene has CDR1 KGHDR and CDR2 SFDVKD. CDR3 length equals 14 residues. The V gene lost 5 bases and the J gene lost 0 bases, with 7 bases spanning the gap. The CDR3 sequence is CATSVDSSYNEQFF. The DNA for the CDR3 is TGTGCCACCAGTGTGGACAGCTCCTACAATGAGCAGTTCTTC.

The genes are TRBV10-3 and TRBJ1-4; 11 bases align to TRBD1. CDR3 length equals 16 residues. The germline gives CDR1 ENHRY, CDR2 SYGVKD. Trimming at V came to 0 bases and at J to 10 bases, leaving 7 bases not matched to a gene. This CDR3 is CAISESTGQGDGKLFF. The DNA for the CDR3 is TGTGCCATCAGTGAGTCGACGGGACAGGGGGACGGAAAACTGTTTTTT.

The chain is built from TRBV19 and TRBJ2-3, with a weak D call TRBD1 (6 bases). Trimming removed 1 base at V and 2 bases at J, with 10 bases between. Germline V CDR1 and CDR2: LNHDA, SQIVND (reference sequence). The CDR3 consists of 15 residues. The CDR3 DNA sequence: TGTGCCAGTAGTATAGGGGGGCACACCACAGATACGCAGTATTTT. Translated: CASSIGGHTTDTQYF.

This rearrangement joins TRBV30 to TRBJ1-5, with no clear D. V lost 4 bases to trimming and J lost 5 bases, with 15 bases between them. The CDR3 is 14 amino acids. Germline V lookup: CDR1 GTSNPN, CDR2 SVGIG (reference sequence). The DNA of the CDR3 is TGTGCCTGGACCCTTCGGGGTATGGATCAGCCCCAGCATTTT. The encoded protein is CAWTLRGMDQPQHF.

This clone has a handful of counts. The rearrangement uses TRBV7-8 and TRBJ2-3; 8 bases map to TRBD2. Per the germline V gene, CDR1 is SGHVS and CDR2 is FQNEAQ. V lost 5 bases, J lost 8 bases, and 9 bases stayed unmatched. The CDR3 has 14 amino acids. The CDR3 coding sequence is TGTGCCAGCAGCCACGGGACTAGTCTAGTTACGCAGTATTTT. Amino acid sequence: CASSHGTSLVTQYF.

The chain joins TRBV27 to TRBJ2-3; 8 bases agree with TRBD2. Germline V gene lookup returns CDR1 MNHEY and CDR2 SMNVEV (reference sequence). The CDR3 runs to 17 residues. J lost 0 bases, V lost 3 bases, and 8 bases had no gene match. CDR3 DNA sequence: TGTGCCAGCAGTTTCCAGCGGGGGCCTCCAAGCACAGATACGCAGTATTTT. This sequence encodes CASSFQRGPPSTDTQYF.

The chain combines TRBV6-1 with TRBJ2-4, with D unclear. This CDR3 region has 15 residues. The V end lost 2 bases, the J end lost 4 bases, and 12 bases lay between the germline ends. Germline values: CDR1 MNHNS, CDR2 SASEGT. The CDR3 is CASSEIVTAKNIQYF. CDR3 DNA: TGTGCCAGCAGTGAAATTGTCACAGCTAAAAACATTCAGTACTTC.

This clone has a handful of counts. The chain recombines TRBV5-4 with TRBJ1-2; D unclear. The CDR3 totals 13 residues. The V end was cut by 4 bases, the J end by 7 bases, with 14 bases between. Germline V gene lookup returns CDR1 SGHNT and CDR2 YYREEE (reference sequence). CDR3 in amino acids: CASSLQRVGGYTF. The CDR3 DNA follows: TGTGCCAGCAGCCTACAACGGGTGGGTGGCTACACCTTC.

This clone has just one count. DNA of the CDR3: TGTGCCAGCAGCTTGACAGGGGCCGGCCTCAGGGACATTCAGTACTTC. Encoded protein: CASSLTGAGLRDIQYF. The chain joins TRBV7-3 to TRBJ2-4; TRBD1 aligns across 8 bases. Germline values: CDR1 SGHTA, CDR2 FQGTGA. The CDR3 has 16 amino acids. J was trimmed by 8 bases and V by 3 bases; bases with no gene match: 12. Using reference TRBV7-3 and TRBJ2-4 for the parts outside the CDR3, the full variable domain is GAGVSQTPSNKVTEKGKYVELRCDPISGHTALYWYRQSLGQGPEFLIYFQGTGAADDSGLPNDRFFAVRPEGSVSTLKIQRTERGDSAVYLCASSLTGAGLRDIQYFGAGTRLSVL.

This clone was recorded once. Written as DNA, the CDR3 is TGTGCCAGCAGTGTAGCGGGGGGGCTGCTAGAGACCCAGTACTTC. Protein: CASSVAGGLLETQYF. The rearrangement joins TRBV6-6 to TRBJ2-5; 11 nucleotides line up with TRBD2. The germline CDR1 and CDR2 sequences are MNHNY and SVGAGI (reference sequence). The CDR3 totals 15 residues. With V trimmed by 5 bases and J by 4 bases, 6 bases remained unmatched.

V gene TRBV24-1 combines with J gene TRBJ2-3, with D tentatively TRBD1 (6 bases). The CDR3 runs to 15 residues. Germline V lookup: CDR1 KGHDR, CDR2 SFDVKD. V was pared by 3 bases and J by 3 bases, with 12 bases between. CDR3 residues: CATSDPGVWTDTQYF. As DNA, the CDR3 is TGTGCCACCAGTGATCCAGGGGTTTGGACAGATACGCAGTATTTT.

CDR3 bases: TGTGCCAGTAGCCGGGGGGCAGATAATGAAAAACTGTTTTTT. Translating gives CASSRGADNEKLFF. This sequence joins TRBV19 and TRBJ1-4, with a possible D match to TRBD1 (6 bases). This CDR3 contains 14 residues. Germline V lookup: CDR1 LNHDA, CDR2 SQIVND (reference sequence). Between the trimmed V and J ends, which lost 6 bases and 4 bases, there was a span of 12 bases.

The chain has TRBV5-5 and TRBJ1-3, with 8 bases lining up with TRBD1. The CDR3 spans 17 residues. The junction had 9 bases not matched to a gene; V was cut back by 4 bases and J by 0 bases. Germline CDR1 SGHKS, CDR2 YYEKEE (reference sequence). The CDR3 spells CASSVTTGTGSGNTIYF. Written as DNA, the CDR3 is TGTGCCAGCAGCGTCACTACCGGGACAGGCTCTGGAAACACCATATATTTT.

The genes are TRBV11-1 and TRBJ2-5, with 9 bases aligning to TRBD2. Looked up from germline, CDR1 is SGHAT and CDR2 is FQDESV (reference sequence). Trimming removed 4 bases from V and 5 bases from J; junction bases left unmatched: 8. This CDR3 is built from 15 residues. The CDR3 sequence is CASSSTSGGGETQYF. As DNA, the CDR3 is TGTGCCAGCAGCTCGACTAGCGGAGGGGGCGAGACCCAGTACTTC.

The chain couples TRBV5-4 to TRBJ2-2, with no clear D. This CDR3 comprises 13 residues. V was clipped by 5 bases and J by 0 bases, with 5 bases between them. Per germline, CDR1 SGHNT and CDR2 YYREEE (reference sequence). CDR3 sequence reads: CASRGANTGELFF. CDR3 in DNA: TGTGCCAGCAGAGGAGCGAACACCGGGGAGCTGTTTTTT.

V and J are TRBV24-1 and TRBJ2-5; the match to TRBD2 covers 8 bases. This CDR3 is built from 15 residues. Trimming at V came to 3 bases and at J to 5 bases, leaving 7 bases not matched to a gene. Per the germline V gene, CDR1 is KGHDR and CDR2 is SFDVKD. The CDR3 loop is CATSDRGGLTETQYF. The CDR3 DNA follows: TGTGCCACCAGTGATCGGGGGGGGCTCACCGAGACCCAGTACTTC.

The V and J genes are TRBV6-5 and TRBJ2-3; D is unresolved. CDR3 length equals 14 residues. V lost 2 bases to trimming and J lost 4 bases, with 10 bases between them. Germline CDR1 reads MNHEY; CDR2 reads SVGAGI. The CDR3 reads CASSYGVSSDTQYF. CDR3 sequence (DNA): TGTGCCAGCAGTTACGGAGTTAGTTCAGATACGCAGTATTTT.

This clone was counted between two and nine times. V and J are TRBV5-5 and TRBJ1-4; D is uncertain. The CDR3 is made up of 15 amino acids. From germline, CDR1 is SGHKS and CDR2 YYEKEE (reference sequence). Trimming pared 0 bases from V and 7 bases from J, leaving 13 bases between. CDR3 sequence (DNA): TGTGCCAGCAGCTTGGAAGGGAGGGTCGGTGAAAAACTGTTTTTT. Its protein is CASSLEGRVGEKLFF.

The gene calls are TRBV27 and TRBJ1-1; 7 nucleotides line up with TRBD1. After removal of 4 bases from V and 7 bases from J, the junction contained 6 bases not matched to a gene. CDR1 and CDR2 from the germline V gene are MNHEY and SMNVEV (reference sequence). The CDR3 contains 13 residues. DNA for the CDR3: TGTGCCAGCAGTTCTCCGGGACAGTTTGAAGCTTTCTTT. Residues: CASSSPGQFEAFF.

The chain carries TRBV9 and TRBJ1-2; a weak D match, TRBD1 (6 bases). The CDR3 is made up of 12 amino acids. Germline CDR1 SGDLS, CDR2 YYNGEE. Deletions cut 4 bases from V and 8 bases from J, with 12 bases between. The CDR3 DNA follows: TGTGCCAGCAGCCTAGGGGGGACAGGCTACACCTTC. This encodes CASSLGGTGYTF.